This is a list of T cell receptor beta chains from one sample in a study of cytomegalovirus exposure and HLA in healthy donors. Profiling relied on immunoSEQ multiplex PCR, and the TCRdb table lists in-frame clones only, not all of them. Here the sample spans fewer than 150,000 clones, around 74% being singletons. Sequencing was performed on PBMCs. The receptors were sampled from a man between 25 and 39 years old in good health and CMV-seronegative. The CDR3 runs from the conserved cysteine through the conserved F or W. D genes are given only for firm matches. Clone size is given for some rows only: seen once, a few or many times, or a class if the clone is expanded.

clone size	D gene	V gene	J gene	CDR3 protein	CDR3 DNA
once	-	TRBV2	TRBJ1-1	CASSEPGFNTEAFF	TGTGCCAGCAGTGAACCGGGATTTAACACTGAAGCTTTCTTT
-	TRBD1	TRBV7-9	TRBJ1-4	CASSFQGAHGEKLFF	TGTGCCAGCAGCTTTCAGGGGGCGCATGGTGAAAAACTGTTTTTT
-	-	TRBV6-5	TRBJ2-3	CASSYSYDSSTDTQYF	TGTGCCAGCAGTTACTCTTACGACTCTAGCACAGATACGCAGTATTTT
-	TRBD1	TRBV18	TRBJ1-4	CASSPPTGDNEKLFF	TGTGCCAGCTCACCACCCACAGGGGATAATGAAAAACTGTTTTTT
-	TRBD1	TRBV7-2	TRBJ1-4	CASSLWTGGNEKLFF	TGTGCCAGCAGCTTATGGACAGGGGGTAATGAAAAACTGTTTTTT
few	TRBD1	TRBV5-1	TRBJ2-7	CASSRQGGYEQYF	TGCGCCAGCAGCCGACAGGGGGGGTACGAGCAGTACTTC
once	-	TRBV2	TRBJ2-5	CASIDYRETQYF	TGTGCCAGCATCGACTATCGGGAGACCCAGTACTTC
-	TRBD2	TRBV29-1	TRBJ2-7	CSVAGGEGSYEQYF	TGCAGCGTTGCCGGGGGGGAGGGCTCCTACGAGCAGTACTTC
-	TRBD1	TRBV29-1	TRBJ1-5	CSVVGQGSNQPQHF	TGCAGCGTTGTGGGACAGGGTAGCAATCAGCCCCAGCATTTT
few	-	TRBV5-1	TRBJ2-7	CASSFEDTTEKQYF	TGCGCCAGCAGCTTTGAGGACACGACTGAAAAGCAGTACTTC
-	TRBD1	TRBV28	TRBJ1-5	CASSPPTGGSNQPQHF	TGTGCCAGCAGTCCCCCAACAGGGGGTAGCAATCAGCCCCAGCATTTT
few	TRBD1	TRBV28	TRBJ1-2	CASSLETGDYTF	TGTGCCAGCAGTTTAGAGACAGGGGACTACACCTTC
-	TRBD1	TRBV4-3	TRBJ2-1	CASSRHQTGTYNEQFF	TGCGCCAGCAGCCGGCATCAGACAGGGACCTACAATGAGCAGTTCTTC
-	-	TRBV7-9	TRBJ2-5	CASSSPLGEQETQYF	TGTGCCAGCAGCTCCCCTTTAGGAGAGCAAGAGACCCAGTACTTC
-	TRBD1	TRBV18	TRBJ2-7	CASSPIKSDRSYEQYF	TGTGCCAGCTCACCCATTAAATCGGACAGGTCCTACGAGCAGTACTTC
-	-	TRBV6-6	TRBJ2-7	CASSYSEGINEQYF	TGTGCCAGCAGTTACTCGGAGGGGATCAACGAGCAGTACTTC
-	TRBD2	TRBV5-6	TRBJ2-4	CASSLVSSGGPLDIQYF	TGTGCCAGCAGCTTGGTGTCGTCGGGGGGGCCCTTGGACATTCAGTACTTC
-	TRBD2	TRBV6-5	TRBJ2-7	CASSYGGEGLYEQYF	TGTGCCAGCAGTTACGGGGGGGAGGGCCTCTACGAGCAGTACTTC
-	-	TRBV2	TRBJ1-2	CASRLLRGGDYGYTF	TGTGCCAGCAGACTATTGCGGGGGGGAGACTATGGCTACACCTTC
-	-	TRBV4-1	TRBJ2-7	CASSQLEGAEQYF	TGCGCCAGCAGCCAATTGGAGGGCGCGGAGCAGTACTTC
-	TRBD2	TRBV5-6	TRBJ2-7	CASSPTGTSLLGEQYF	TGTGCCAGCAGCCCCACCGGGACTAGCTTACTAGGTGAGCAGTACTTC
-	-	TRBV7-9	TRBJ2-1	CASSLVGGPPDNEQFF	TGTGCCAGCAGCTTAGTCGGGGGGCCACCAGACAATGAGCAGTTCTTC
-	-	TRBV29-1	TRBJ1-2	CSVDNAPGYDNYGYTF	TGCAGCGTTGACAACGCCCCAGGGTATGATAACTATGGCTACACCTTC
-	TRBD1	TRBV2	TRBJ2-3	CASSDDRGRALDTQYF	TGTGCCAGCAGTGATGACAGGGGGCGCGCCCTAGATACGCAGTATTTT
-	-	TRBV18	TRBJ2-1	CASSPLDSTYNEQFF	TGTGCCAGCTCACCACTGGACAGTACCTACAATGAGCAGTTCTTC
once	TRBD2	TRBV23-1	TRBJ2-2	CASSQSEVRLAGVGRKHTGELFF	TGCGCCAGCAGTCAATCGGAGGTCCGACTAGCGGGAGTAGGGCGGAAACACACCGGGGAGCTGTTTTTT
-	-	TRBV5-6	TRBJ2-7	CASSVNYEQYF	TGTGCCAGCAGCGTTAACTACGAGCAGTACTTC
once	TRBD1	TRBV18	TRBJ2-6	CASSLFGTGVYSGANVLTF	TGTGCCAGCTCACTCTTTGGGACAGGGGTTTACTCTGGGGCCAACGTCCTGACTTTC
-	TRBD1	TRBV6-5	TRBJ1-6	CASREQGGYNSPLHF	TGTGCCAGCAGGGAACAGGGGGGTTATAATTCACCCCTCCACTTT
-	TRBD1	TRBV10-2	TRBJ2-7	CASSESEGQGPYEQYF	TGCGCCAGCAGTGAGTCGGAGGGACAGGGTCCCTACGAGCAGTACTTC
-	-	TRBV1	TRBJ2-6	CTSSQGSNSLIFANVLTF	TGCACCAGCAGCCAAGGGTCGAACAGCTTAATCTTCGCCAACGTCCTGACTTTC
-	-	TRBV27	TRBJ2-3	CASSLKRGDTQYF	TGTGCCAGCAGTTTGAAACGGGGGGATACGCAGTATTTT
-	TRBD1	TRBV7-9	TRBJ2-3	CASSPIMSGTGGLTDTQYF	TGTGCCAGCTCGCCGATTATGTCCGGGACAGGGGGACTCACAGATACGCAGTATTTT
-	-	TRBV6-4	TRBJ2-6	CASSADGANVLTF	TGTGCCAGCAGTGCAGATGGGGCCAACGTCCTGACTTTC
once	TRBD1	TRBV29-1	TRBJ2-5	CSVEGQQETQYF	TGCAGCGTTGAGGGACAGCAAGAGACCCAGTACTTC
-	TRBD1	TRBV2	TRBJ1-5	CASSEQGVSNQPQHF	TGTGCCAGCAGTGAACAGGGGGTTAGCAATCAGCCCCAGCATTTT
-	-	TRBV11-2	TRBJ2-1	CASSPTRGSYNEQFF	TGTGCCAGCAGCCCGACACGGGGAAGTTACAATGAGCAGTTCTTC
-	-	TRBV5-6	TRBJ1-4	CASSGTAVGTNEKLFF	TGTGCCAGCAGTGGAACAGCGGTCGGAACTAATGAAAAACTGTTTTTT
few	-	TRBV6-5	TRBJ2-5	CASHGSADVKTQYF	TGTGCCAGCCACGGGAGTGCGGACGTAAAGACCCAGTACTTC
few	-	TRBV4-2	TRBJ2-1	CASSQDYSQYNEQFF	TGTGCCAGCAGCCAAGATTATTCCCAGTACAATGAGCAGTTCTTC
few	-	TRBV29-1	TRBJ1-1	CSVSRENTEAFF	TGCAGCGTGTCTCGAGAGAACACTGAAGCTTTCTTT
-	-	TRBV11-3	TRBJ2-1	CASSFDGQRADNEQFF	TGTGCCAGCAGCTTCGATGGCCAGCGGGCTGACAATGAGCAGTTCTTC
-	-	TRBV6-1	TRBJ2-1	CASSGTDIYNEQFF	TGTGCCAGCAGTGGGACAGACATTTACAATGAGCAGTTCTTC
once	TRBD1	TRBV4-2	TRBJ2-5	CASSNEGAQETQYF	TGTGCCAGCAGCAACGAGGGGGCCCAAGAGACCCAGTACTTC
-	-	TRBV21-1	TRBJ1-3	CASSRPGGVGGNTIYF	TGTGCCAGCTCTCGCCCCGGGGGGGTCGGTGGAAACACCATATATTTT
-	TRBD2	TRBV30	TRBJ2-3	CAWGSSTSGGSDTQYF	TGTGCCTGGGGTTCCTCGACTAGCGGAGGGTCAGATACGCAGTATTTT
-	-	TRBV6-6	TRBJ1-6	CASSHPGELNSPLHF	TGTGCCAGCAGCCACCCTGGGGAGCTTAATTCACCCCTCCACTTT
-	-	TRBV7-9	TRBJ2-7	CASSSTGTPDRYF	TGTGCCAGCAGCTCGACCGGGACACCCGACCGGTACTTC
once	TRBD1	TRBV6-6	TRBJ2-7	CASSDTTAGQGYEQYF	TGTGCCAGCAGCGATACTACGGCGGGACAGGGGTACGAGCAGTACTTC
-	-	TRBV4-1	TRBJ2-1	CASSQTRGGLNNEQFF	TGCGCCAGCAGCCAAACAAGGGGGGGCCTGAACAATGAGCAGTTCTTC
-	-	TRBV5-1	TRBJ2-2	CASSLDPAGTGELFF	TGCGCCAGCAGCTTGGATCCAGCGGGCACCGGGGAGCTGTTTTTT
-	-	TRBV7-2	TRBJ2-2	CASSLADLGTGELFF	TGTGCCAGCAGCTTAGCGGATCTAGGAACCGGGGAGCTGTTTTTT
once	-	TRBV5-1	TRBJ1-1	CASSPPGTANTEAFF	TGCGCCAGCAGCCCTCCTGGGACTGCGAACACTGAAGCTTTCTTT
-	-	TRBV5-8	TRBJ2-7	CASRNLQGAEQYF	TGTGCCAGCAGGAACTTACAGGGTGCCGAGCAGTACTTC
-	-	TRBV5-1	TRBJ2-2	CASSLIRGTGELFF	TGCGCCAGCAGCTTAATCAGGGGTACCGGGGAGCTGTTTTTT